This is a list of T cell receptor beta chains from one sample in a study of human T cells and chemical hapten exposure. In TCRdb, the RACE reads were re-called with MiXCR into one record per CDR3 protein. The table shows 35,000 or so distinct CDR3 sequences, with over 9% occurring only once. The source material was whole blood, sampled in connection with sensitization to the hapten diphenylcyclopropenone (DPC). The receptors come from a man between 45 and 60 years old with alopecia areata. Some clones in this sample may be carry-over from other donors' samples. CDR3s include the opening cysteine and the closing phenylalanine or tryptophan. A D gene is named only where the DNA matches it firmly. Rows may omit the clone size; those that give it use once, few, many or a size class.

d_gene,v_gene,j_gene,abundance,CDR3nt,CDR3aa
.,TRBV19,TRBJ1-5,many,TGTGCCAGTAGTATAGATCAGGGGTACAATCAGCCCCAGCATTTT,CASSIDQGYNQPQHF
.,TRBV4-2,TRBJ1-5,.,TGTGCCAGCAGCCAAGCCGGAGTGCAGGATCAGCCCCAGCATTTT,CASSQAGVQDQPQHF
TRBD2,TRBV15,TRBJ2-5,few,TGTGCCACCAGCAGAGATCACGCGGGAGGGTTGGAGACCCAGTACTTC,CATSRDHAGGLETQYF
TRBD2,TRBV5-1,TRBJ2-3,few,TGCGCCAGCAGCTTGGCCGGACTAGCGGGAGGCACAGATACGCAGTATTTT,CASSLAGLAGGTDTQYF
.,TRBV24-1,TRBJ2-6,few,TGTGCCACCAGTGTCGGATCCTACTCTGGGGCCAACGTCCTGACTTTC,CATSVGSYSGANVLTF
.,TRBV10-3,TRBJ2-2,many,TGTGCCATCAGTGAGAGACGGGCGAACACCGGGGAGCTGTTTTTT,CAISERRANTGELFF
.,TRBV9,TRBJ2-1,few,TGTGCCAGCAGCGTAGCGATCCGGGACCCTCAGTTCTTC,CASSVAIRDPQFF
.,TRBV29-1,TRBJ2-6,many,TGCAGCGTTGAACACCTGACTGGGGCCAACGTCCTGACTTTC,CSVEHLTGANVLTF
TRBD1,TRBV30,TRBJ1-2,many,TGTGCCTGGAGTGTACAGGGGGCGTTGGGCTACACCTTC,CAWSVQGALGYTF
TRBD1,TRBV24-1,TRBJ1-5,many,TGTGCCACCAGTGATTTGCGTCCGGGGACAGGGTTTTATTTAGCAAATCAGCCCCAGCATTTT,CATSDLRPGTGFYLANQPQHF
TRBD2,TRBV9,TRBJ2-1,many,TGTGCCAGCAGCGTACTAGCGGGAGGCAATGAGCAGTTCTTC,CASSVLAGGNEQFF
TRBD1,TRBV29-1,TRBJ1-1,.,TGCAGCGCTGACAGGGATTACACTGAAGCTTTCTTT,CSADRDYTEAFF
TRBD2,TRBV12-3/TRBV12-4,TRBJ2-5,many,TGTGCCAGCAGTCTCAGTCGAGCGGGAGTCCAAGAGACCCAGTACTTC,CASSLSRAGVQETQYF
.,TRBV7-8,TRBJ1-1,many,TGTGCCAGCAGCCCGAGGGCGCAGACGAACACTGAAGCTTTCTTT,CASSPRAQTNTEAFF
TRBD1,TRBV28,TRBJ1-6,.,TGTGCCAGCAGTCTACCGGGACAGGTAGATTCACCCCTCCACTTT,CASSLPGQVDSPLHF
TRBD1,TRBV28,TRBJ1-1,few,TGTGCCAGCAGTCGGACAGGGGCCCACACTGAAGCTTTCTTT,CASSRTGAHTEAFF
.,TRBV10-3,TRBJ2-5,many,TGTGCCATCAGTGAGGCAGGTCCCGAGACCCAGTACTTC,CAISEAGPETQYF
.,TRBV6-6,TRBJ1-4,many,TGTGCCAGCAGTTACCGGCAGGAAGGAGAAAAACTGTTTTTT,CASSYRQEGEKLFF
.,TRBV4-2,TRBJ2-7,many,TGTGCCAGCAGCCAAGATCAAGTCAGCCCCTGGTCCTACGAGCAGTACTTC,CASSQDQVSPWSYEQYF
TRBD2,TRBV29-1,TRBJ2-5,few,TGCAGCGTGACTAGCGGGAGGCAGACCCAGTACTTC,CSVTSGRQTQYF
.,TRBV7-8,TRBJ1-1,medium-sized,TGTGCCAGCAGTTCAGGGCTAAACACTGAAGCTTTCTTT,CASSSGLNTEAFF
TRBD2,TRBV7-9,TRBJ2-7,many,TGTGCCAGCAGCTTACCAACGACTAGCGGAGGGGGAGAGCAGTACTTC,CASSLPTTSGGGEQYF
.,TRBV10-2,TRBJ2-1,few,TGCGCCCTGAGTGGACGACGGGGCTCCTACAATGAGCAGTTCTTC,CALSGRRGSYNEQFF
TRBD2,TRBV4-2,TRBJ2-1,many,TGTGCCAGCAGCCAAGATGAAAATAGCGGGTCCTACAATGAGCAGTTCTTC,CASSQDENSGSYNEQFF
.,TRBV7-3,TRBJ2-2,many,TGTGCCAGCAGCTTAATGGGCGGTGGGAACACCGGGGAGCTGTTTTTT,CASSLMGGGNTGELFF
.,TRBV20-1,TRBJ2-1,many,TGCAGTGCTAGAGGCGCCCCCCAGCTCCGTCACTCCTACAATGAGCAGTTCTTC,CSARGAPQLRHSYNEQFF
TRBD1,TRBV28,TRBJ1-2,.,TGTGCCAGCAGTTCTGCCACGGGACAGGACTATGGCTACACCTTC,CASSSATGQDYGYTF
.,TRBV7-3,TRBJ2-5,few,TGTGCCAGCAGCTTAGGCGCGGGTACCGAGGCCCAGTACTTC,CASSLGAGTEAQYF
.,TRBV7-2,TRBJ2-3,many,TGTGCCAGCAGCTTATATAGCACAGATACGCAGTATTTT,CASSLYSTDTQYF
TRBD1,TRBV4-1,TRBJ2-3,.,TGCGCCAGCAGCCAAGTCGGGGACAGCAAGCTACCCACAGATACGCAGTATTTT,CASSQVGDSKLPTDTQYF
.,TRBV27,TRBJ1-1,few,TGTGCCAGCAGTTTCCTTAAGAACACTGAAGCTTTCTTT,CASSFLKNTEAFF
TRBD2,TRBV6-6,TRBJ2-1,.,TGTGCCAGCAGTCGAAAGGGACTAGCGGGAGGCAATGAGCAGTTCTTC,CASSRKGLAGGNEQFF